This T cell receptor (beta chain) was found in a study of graft-versus-host responses after intestinal transplantation (TCRdb year 2021). Some background on the complete study: The transplants that recipients received were multivisceral, liver-intestinal, or isolated intestinal. Every recipient was given anti-thymocyte globulin induction, followed by roughly 3 years of maintenance tacrolimus and steroids. Graft-versus-host and host-versus-graft alloreactive T cell clones were tracked in the graft, circulation and bone marrow after intestinal transplantation using bulk TCR-beta CDR3 sequencing. To identify alloreactive clones, pre-transplant mixed lymphocyte reaction products were sequenced and then compared with unstimulated pre-transplant donor and recipient T cells. A cohort of 24 intestinal transplant recipients, including one retransplant, was enrolled, and 3 patients lacking pretransplant specimens were excluded. Donor T cell macrochimerism was defined as a peak of at least 4% donor T cells among recipient peripheral blood mononuclear cells. Rather than being sequenced by the commercial service, samples from a few later patients were sequenced in-house on an Illumina MiSeq and processed with MiXCR.

Study-wide findings and limitations: The conclusions were limited by the relatively low number and heterogeneity of the intestinal transplant patients. GvH clones turned up in recipient bone marrow, with some appearing earlier in ileal mucosa or blood, a pattern consistent with an intestinal mucosal origin. Early after transplant, peak levels of circulating GvH clones were associated with declines in HvG clones. High GvH to HvG T cell clonal ratios were observed in the allografts of patients with donor T cell macrochimerism.

In its sample, this clone was seen a few times. No qualities accompany the bases; no much larger clone lies one base away. The sample's time point, from its label and the paper: cells obtained before transplantation from donor or recipient. In the mixed lymphocyte reactions, approximately 200,000 CFSE-labeled pre-transplant responders were plated with approximately 200,000 irradiated violet-dye-labeled stimulators and cultured for 5 to 7 days. After the mixed lymphocyte reaction, proliferating CD3+CD4+CFSE-low and CD3+CD8+CFSE-low responder cells were FACS-sorted on a BD Influx sorter. Library creation used the immunoSEQ multiplex PCR assay. In most patients, genomic DNA was isolated using the Qiagen DNeasy Blood and Tissue Kit and sent frozen to Adaptive Biotechnologies for TCR sequencing. For most patients, high-throughput TCR-beta CDR3 sequencing of genomic DNA was performed by Adaptive Biotechnologies. The study's processing was this. TCR sequencing data were retrieved from Adaptive's ImmunoSEQ software for around 18 patients, whereas three other patients were processed with MiXCR and VDJtools. To correct CD4 versus CD8 sorting errors, sequences present in both subsets at a frequency ratio below 5:1 were removed. CDR3 nucleotide sequences shared between donor and recipient were removed because their origin could not be assigned. To count as alloreactive, a clone needed at least 2-fold expansion over unstimulated cells and a minimum CFSE-low frequency of 0.002% (template counts) or 0.001% (read counts). Clones detected in sequenced pre-transplant spleen, lymph node, or MLR CFSE-low populations of the donor or recipient were defined as mappable. The cumulative frequency of alloreactive clones was calculated as a percentage of all sequences, weighted by copy number. TCRdb stores this immuneACCESS table with in-frame sequences only. Part of the clones is absent; in the studies checked, under half of the shortfall reflects unresolved V genes, and no reason is known for the rest. V and J calls and clone size are as listed in that table; D and trimming were resolved from the DNA. The sample contains thousands of clones, over 25% of them found a single time. The leading ten clones occupy around 5.7% of the sample.

From the germline V gene, CDR1 is SNHLY and CDR2 is FYNNEI. Trimming costs V 7 bases and J 2 bases, and their ends lie 11 bases apart. The CDR3 has 13 amino acids, counting the end cysteine and phenylalanine. Kept here is only the CDR3 DNA, which spans 39 bases and is read in frame from base 1. The receptor was derived from a human patient who received an intestinal transplant. The sample in question was alloreactive CD4+ T cells from a mixed lymphocyte reaction culture, obtained before intestinal transplant. The sample's cell subset or site label is to be understood as: CFSE-low proliferating T cells sorted from roughly 6-day pre-transplant mixed lymphocyte reaction (GvH or HvG direction). The chain is assembled from TRBV2 and TRBJ1-2, with TRBD1 tentatively as D gene (5 bases match). Here the CDR3 is given as CASTTERNYGYTF. The nucleotide sequence is given as TGTGCCAGCACGACAGAGCGAAACTATGGCTACACCTTC.